The entry that follows covers one T cell receptor beta chain sequence. This clonotype is large (0.1 to 1%). What this receptor recognizes is not known. Per-base quality was not reported, and no clone a single base away is much larger than it. The data originate from a study of yellow fever vaccine responses in identical twins (dated by TCRdb to the late 2010s). About the study as a whole: Focusing on identical twins, the study followed the T cell clones that responded to the vaccine, and did so with precision.

Study-level results and caveats: The authors reported that the T cell response to vaccination in identical twins appeared partly convergent and partly personalized.

Library preparation used RT-PCR. The sample was run on an Illumina HiSeq 2500. TCRdb applied fastp at Q25 and MiXCR to the public reads, then kept only in-frame beta chains. Rows are unified per CDR3 protein, each entry keeping the most common DNA and genes. The sample profile shows about 3,900 distinct CDR3 sequences; around 73% of them were found once. The ten largest account for around 8% of the sample. V loses 1 base of germline sequence and J loses 4 bases, and the interval between the two ends is 8 bases. From the cysteine through the phenylalanine, the CDR3 covers 13 amino acids. The entry retains the CDR3 DNA only, 39 bases that are in frame from base 1. The germline V gene (reference sequence) sets CDR1 to LNHNV and CDR2 to YYDKDF.

This clonotype was obtained from a woman aged 18-29 years who received the yellow fever vaccine. Donor details come from another sample of the same person, matched by shared clones. This specimen was T cells from blood (PBMCs), unsorted or a sorted subset (not recorded which), taken before or after yellow fever vaccination (not recorded which). Recombination connected TRBV15 to TRBJ2-7; TRBD1 is a possible D gene, resting on 5 matching bases. The DNA sequence follows: TGTGCCACCAGCAGAGCAACAGGTTACGAGCAGTACTTC. It codes for CATSRATGYEQYF. The reference TRBV15 and TRBJ2-7 proteins fill in what lies around the CDR3, so the full variable domain reads DAMVIQNPRYQVTQFGKPVTLSCSQTLNHNVMYWYQQKSSQAPKLLFHYYDKDFNNEADTPDNFQSRRPNTSFCFLDIRSPGLGDTAMYLCATSRATGYEQYFGPGTRLTVT.